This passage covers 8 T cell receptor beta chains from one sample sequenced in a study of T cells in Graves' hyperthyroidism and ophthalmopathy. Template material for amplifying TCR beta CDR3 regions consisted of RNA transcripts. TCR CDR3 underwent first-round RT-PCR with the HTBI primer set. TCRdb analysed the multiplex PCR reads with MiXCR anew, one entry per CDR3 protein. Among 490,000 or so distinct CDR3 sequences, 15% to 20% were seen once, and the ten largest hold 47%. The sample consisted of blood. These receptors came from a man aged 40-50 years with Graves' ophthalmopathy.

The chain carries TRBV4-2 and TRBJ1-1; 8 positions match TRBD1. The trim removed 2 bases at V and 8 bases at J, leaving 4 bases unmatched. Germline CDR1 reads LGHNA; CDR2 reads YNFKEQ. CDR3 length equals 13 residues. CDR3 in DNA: TGTGCCAGCAGCCAACCTGGACAGGGAGAAGCTTTCTTT. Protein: CASSQPGQGEAFF.

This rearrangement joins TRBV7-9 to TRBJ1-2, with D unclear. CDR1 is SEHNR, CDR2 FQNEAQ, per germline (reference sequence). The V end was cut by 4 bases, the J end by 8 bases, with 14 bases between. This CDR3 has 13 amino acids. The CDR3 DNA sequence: TGTGCCAGCAGCTACCGACCCGAGCAAGGCTACACCTTC. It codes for CASSYRPEQGYTF. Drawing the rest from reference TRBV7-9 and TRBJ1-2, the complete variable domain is DTGVSQNPRHKITKRGQNVTFRCDPISEHNRLYWYRQTLGQGPEFLTYFQNEAQLEKSRLLSDRFSAERPKGSFSTLEIQRTEQGDSAMYLCASSYRPEQGYTFGSGTRLTVV.

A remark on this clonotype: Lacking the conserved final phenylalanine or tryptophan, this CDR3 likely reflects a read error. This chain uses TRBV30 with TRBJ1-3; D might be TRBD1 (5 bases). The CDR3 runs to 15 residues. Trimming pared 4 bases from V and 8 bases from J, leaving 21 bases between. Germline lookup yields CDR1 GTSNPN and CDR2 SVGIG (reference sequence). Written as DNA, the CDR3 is TGTGCCTGGAACGGGGCTTCGGGCCGCGGTCACACCATATATCTT. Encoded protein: CAWNGASGRGHTIYL.

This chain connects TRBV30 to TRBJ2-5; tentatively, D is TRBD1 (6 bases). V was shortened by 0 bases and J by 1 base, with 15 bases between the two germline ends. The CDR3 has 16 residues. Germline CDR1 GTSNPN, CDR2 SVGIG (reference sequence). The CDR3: CAWSVKYRVSQETQYF. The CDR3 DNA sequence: TGTGCCTGGAGTGTAAAGTACAGGGTCTCCCAAGAGACCCAGTACTTC.

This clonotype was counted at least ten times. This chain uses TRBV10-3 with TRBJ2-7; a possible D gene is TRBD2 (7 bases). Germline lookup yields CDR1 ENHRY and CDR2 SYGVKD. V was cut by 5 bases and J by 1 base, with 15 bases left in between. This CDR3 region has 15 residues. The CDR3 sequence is CAISSWGGASYEQYF. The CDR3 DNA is TGTGCCATCAGTAGTTGGGGGGGCGCTTCCTACGAGCAGTACTTC.

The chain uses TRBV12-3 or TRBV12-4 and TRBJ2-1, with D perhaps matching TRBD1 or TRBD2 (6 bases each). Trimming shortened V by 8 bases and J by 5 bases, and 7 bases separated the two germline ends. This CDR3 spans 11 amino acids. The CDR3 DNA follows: TGTGCCAGCGGGGGGCACAATGAGCAGTTCTTC. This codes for CASGGHNEQFF.

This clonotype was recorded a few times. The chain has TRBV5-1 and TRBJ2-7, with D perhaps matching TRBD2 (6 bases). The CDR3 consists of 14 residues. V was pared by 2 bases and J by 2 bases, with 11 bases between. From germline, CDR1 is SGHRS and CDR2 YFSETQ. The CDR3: CASSFRDFAYEQYF. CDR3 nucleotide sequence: TGCGCCAGCAGCTTCCGGGACTTCGCCTACGAGCAGTACTTC.

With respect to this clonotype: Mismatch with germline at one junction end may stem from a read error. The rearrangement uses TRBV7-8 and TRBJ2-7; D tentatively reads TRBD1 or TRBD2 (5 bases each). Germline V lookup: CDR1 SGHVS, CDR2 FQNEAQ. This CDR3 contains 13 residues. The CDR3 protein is CAGSHRDRYEQYF. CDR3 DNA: TGTGCCGGCAGCCACCGGGACCGCTACGAGCAGTACTTC.